Here is one T cell receptor beta chain with its context. Given a far larger clone just one base away, this is likely a sequencing read error. Genomic DNA from unsorted samples was obtained from around 88 million PBMCs (per sample). The data are from a study of shared clonotypes between healthy human individuals. V trimming: 0 bases; J trimming: 7 bases; junction bases outside the gene matches: 5. The germline gives CDR1 SGHDT, CDR2 YYEEEE. This CDR3 comprises 15 residues. Replicate PCRs were loaded with roughly 0.3 ug DNA from unsorted PBMC, 29,000 or so T cell genomes. Ten immunoSEQ deep assay plates held the unsorted PBMC DNA. Libraries were prepared by immunoSEQ multiplex PCR; TCRdb keeps only in-frame clonotypes and omits some of them. The sample yields approximately 480,000 clones, nearly 80% seen once.

This clonotype was sampled from a middle-aged woman in good health. Some clones in this sample may be carry-over from other donors' samples. The chain joins TRBV5-6 to TRBJ1-2; 11 nucleotides match TRBD1. Sequenced input: PBMCs. This CDR3 reads CASSLVTGTGGGYTF. DNA of the CDR3: TGTGCCAGCAGCTTGGTGACAGGGACAGGGGGTGGCTACACCTTC.